What follows is one T cell receptor (beta chain) and its context. V was pared by 4 bases and J by 9 bases, with 16 bases between. Per the germline V gene, CDR1 is SEHNR and CDR2 is FQNEAQ (reference sequence). This CDR3 has 14 residues. The entry originates in a study of T cell responses to AZD1222 COVID-19 vaccine. Clones were sequenced by immunoSEQ multiplex PCR, and TCRdb holds only the in-frame ones, with some missing. The sample consists of roughly 44,000 clones, around 80% of them appearing once. This chain uses TRBV7-9 with TRBJ2-1; TRBD2 might be the D (6 bases). This clonotype was sampled from an adult in good health. The material was peripheral blood, obtained on day 0 of AZD1222 vaccination. The DNA of the CDR3 is TGTGCCAGCAGCTCAGTGGGACTCGAGGGTGAGCAGTTCTTC. Translating it yields CASSSVGLEGEQFF.